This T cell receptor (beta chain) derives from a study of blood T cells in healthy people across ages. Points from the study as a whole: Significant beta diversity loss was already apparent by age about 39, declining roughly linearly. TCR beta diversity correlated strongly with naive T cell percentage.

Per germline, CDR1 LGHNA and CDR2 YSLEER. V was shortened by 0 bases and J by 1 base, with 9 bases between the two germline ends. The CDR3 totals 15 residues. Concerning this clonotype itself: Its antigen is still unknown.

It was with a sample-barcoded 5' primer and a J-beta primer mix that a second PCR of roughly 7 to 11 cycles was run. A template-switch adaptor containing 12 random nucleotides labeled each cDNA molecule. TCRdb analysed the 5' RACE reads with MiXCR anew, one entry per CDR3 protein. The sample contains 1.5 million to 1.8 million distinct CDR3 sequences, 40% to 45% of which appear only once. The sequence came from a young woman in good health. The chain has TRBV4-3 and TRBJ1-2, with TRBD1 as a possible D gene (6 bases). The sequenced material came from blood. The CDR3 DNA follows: TGCGCCAGCAGCCAAGAACAGGGCTTTAACTATGGCTACACCTTC. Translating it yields CASSQEQGFNYGYTF.